This T cell receptor beta chain is drawn from a study of blood T cell repertoires in COVID-19. The V gene's germline CDR1 is SGHRS and CDR2 YFSETQ. Trimming took 2 bases from V and 6 from J; bases not matched to a gene: 6. This CDR3 contains 14 residues. In the original workflow: By means of reference gene primer amplification, nucleated cell counts were estimated. Measured with immunoSEQ multiplex PCR; TCRdb has only the in-frame clones, and not every one. The V and J calls and clone size were taken over from that table, and D and trimming were inferred from the DNA. The repertoire holds about 270,000 clones, with less than 95% as singletons. Each participant's cohort was designated according to participant-reported clinical history.

The chain has TRBV5-1 and TRBJ1-1; 8 nucleotides agree with TRBD1. The source is a man aged 40-49 years who had been exposed to COVID-19. Sequencing was done on a sample of PBMCs or T cells enriched from blood (not recorded which). CDR3: CASSLQGVSAEAFF. The DNA for the CDR3 is TGCGCCAGCAGCTTACAGGGGGTATCGGCTGAAGCTTTCTTT.